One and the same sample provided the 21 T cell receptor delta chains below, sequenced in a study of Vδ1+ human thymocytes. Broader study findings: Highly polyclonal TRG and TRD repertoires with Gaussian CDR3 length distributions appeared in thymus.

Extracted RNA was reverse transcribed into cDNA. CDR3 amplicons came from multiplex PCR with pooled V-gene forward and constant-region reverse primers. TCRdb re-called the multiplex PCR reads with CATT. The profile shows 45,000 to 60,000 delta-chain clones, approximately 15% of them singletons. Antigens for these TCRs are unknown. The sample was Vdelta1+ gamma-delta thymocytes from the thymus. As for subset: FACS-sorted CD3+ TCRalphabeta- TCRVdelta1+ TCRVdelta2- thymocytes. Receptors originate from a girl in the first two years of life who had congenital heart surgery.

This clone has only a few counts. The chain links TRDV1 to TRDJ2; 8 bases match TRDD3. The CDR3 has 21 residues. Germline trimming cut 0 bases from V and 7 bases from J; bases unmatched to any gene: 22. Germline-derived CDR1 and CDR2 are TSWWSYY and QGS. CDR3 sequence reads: CALGELVPYYTGGPGGAQLFF. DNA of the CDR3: TGTGCTCTTGGGGAACTAGTACCCTACTACACTGGGGGGCCAGGGGGAGCACAACTCTTCTTT.

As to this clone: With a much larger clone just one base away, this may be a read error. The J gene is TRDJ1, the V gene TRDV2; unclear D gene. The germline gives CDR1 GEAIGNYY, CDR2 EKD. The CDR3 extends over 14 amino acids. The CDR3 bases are TGTGCCTGTGACACGGGTTGGTACACCGATAAACTCACCTTT. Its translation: CACDTGWYTDKLTF.

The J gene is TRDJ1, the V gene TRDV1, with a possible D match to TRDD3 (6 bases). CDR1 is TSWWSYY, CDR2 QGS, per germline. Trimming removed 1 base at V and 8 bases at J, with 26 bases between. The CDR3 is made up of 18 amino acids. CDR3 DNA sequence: TGTGCTCTTGGGGAACGGGGCCATACTCTGGGGAGCCTATCCAAACTCATCTTT. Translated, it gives CALGERGHTLGSLSKLIF.

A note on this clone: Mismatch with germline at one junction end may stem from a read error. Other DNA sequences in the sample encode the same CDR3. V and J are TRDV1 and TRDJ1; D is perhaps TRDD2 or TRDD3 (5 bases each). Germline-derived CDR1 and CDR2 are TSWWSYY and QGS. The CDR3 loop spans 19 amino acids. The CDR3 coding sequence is TGTGCCCTTGGGGAACCTACTTTCCGGGGCCTGGAGTACACCGATAAACTCATCTTT. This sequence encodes CALGEPTFRGLEYTDKLIF.

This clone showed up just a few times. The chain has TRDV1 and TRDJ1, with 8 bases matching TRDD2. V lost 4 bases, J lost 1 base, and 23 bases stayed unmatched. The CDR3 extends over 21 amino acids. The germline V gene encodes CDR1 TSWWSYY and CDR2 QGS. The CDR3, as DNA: TGTGCTCTTGGGGCCACATCTTCCTACCTCCTCACTACTCCCACCACCGATAAACTCATCTTT. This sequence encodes CALGATSSYLLTTPTTDKLIF.

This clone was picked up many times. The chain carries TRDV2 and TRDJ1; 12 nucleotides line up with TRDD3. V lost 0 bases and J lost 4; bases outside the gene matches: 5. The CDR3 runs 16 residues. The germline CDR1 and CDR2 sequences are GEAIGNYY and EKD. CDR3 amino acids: CACDTVLGDTDDKLIF. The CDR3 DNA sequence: TGTGCCTGTGACACCGTACTGGGGGATACCGACGATAAACTCATCTTT.

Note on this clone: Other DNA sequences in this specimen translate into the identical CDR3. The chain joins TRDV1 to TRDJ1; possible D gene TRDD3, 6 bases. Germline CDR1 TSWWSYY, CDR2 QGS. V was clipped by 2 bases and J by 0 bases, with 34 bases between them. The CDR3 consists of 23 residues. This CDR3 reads CALGECLPAGRGNLGLYTDKLIF. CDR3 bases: TGTGCTCTTGGGGAATGCCTCCCCGCAGGAAGGGGGAACCTAGGACTTTACACCGATAAACTCATCTTT.

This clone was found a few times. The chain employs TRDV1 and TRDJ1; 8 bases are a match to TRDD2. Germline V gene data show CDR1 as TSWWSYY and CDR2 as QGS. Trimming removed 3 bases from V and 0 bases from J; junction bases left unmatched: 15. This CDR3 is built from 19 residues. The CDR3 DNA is TGTGCTCTTGGGGATGCTACTTCCTACGGGCACCTTTACACCGATAAACTCATCTTT. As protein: CALGDATSYGHLYTDKLIF.

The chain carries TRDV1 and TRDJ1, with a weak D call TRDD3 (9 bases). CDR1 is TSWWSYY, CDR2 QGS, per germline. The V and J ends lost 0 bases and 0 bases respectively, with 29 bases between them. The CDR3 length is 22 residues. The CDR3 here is CALGELLPSYRGYAEYTDKLIF. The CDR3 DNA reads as TGTGCTCTTGGGGAACTATTACCTTCCTATAGGGGATACGCAGAGTACACCGATAAACTCATCTTT.

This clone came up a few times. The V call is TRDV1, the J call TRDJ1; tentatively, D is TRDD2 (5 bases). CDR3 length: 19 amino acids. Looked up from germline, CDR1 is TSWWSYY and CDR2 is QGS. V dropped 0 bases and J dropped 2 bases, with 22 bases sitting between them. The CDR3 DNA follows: TGTGCTCTTGGGGAACTCAGAGACCCTACGTCTCACTGTACCGATAAACTCATCTTT. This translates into CALGELRDPTSHCTDKLIF.

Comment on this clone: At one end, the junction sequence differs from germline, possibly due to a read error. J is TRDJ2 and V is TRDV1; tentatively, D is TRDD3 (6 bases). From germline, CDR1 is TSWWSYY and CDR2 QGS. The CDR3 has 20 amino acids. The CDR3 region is CALGASSGVRGDPLKAQLFF. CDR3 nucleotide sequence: TGTGCTCTTGGGGCTTCTTCCGGAGTAAGGGGGGACCCCTTGAAAGCACAACTCTTCTTT.

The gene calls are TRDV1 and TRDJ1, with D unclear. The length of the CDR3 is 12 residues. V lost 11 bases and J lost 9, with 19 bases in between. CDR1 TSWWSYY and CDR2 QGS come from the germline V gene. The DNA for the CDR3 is TGTGCTTCATGGATTCCCCCCGAGGAACTCATCTTT. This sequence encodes CASWIPPEELIF.

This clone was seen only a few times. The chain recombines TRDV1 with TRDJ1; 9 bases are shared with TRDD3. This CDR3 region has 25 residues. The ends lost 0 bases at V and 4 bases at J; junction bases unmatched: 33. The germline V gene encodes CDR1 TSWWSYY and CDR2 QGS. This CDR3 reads CALGELLGLPAYWGTKPPRGDKLIF. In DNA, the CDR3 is TGTGCTCTTGGGGAACTCCTTGGCCTTCCTGCGTACTGGGGGACAAAACCCCCCCGGGGCGATAAACTCATCTTT.

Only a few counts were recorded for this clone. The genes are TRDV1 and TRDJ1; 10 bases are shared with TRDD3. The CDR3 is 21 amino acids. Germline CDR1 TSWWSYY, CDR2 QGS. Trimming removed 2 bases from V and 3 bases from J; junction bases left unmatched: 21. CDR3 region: CALGEDPTMSETGGLPDKLIF. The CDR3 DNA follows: TGTGCTCTTGGGGAAGACCCGACCATGAGCGAGACTGGGGGATTACCCGATAAACTCATCTTT.

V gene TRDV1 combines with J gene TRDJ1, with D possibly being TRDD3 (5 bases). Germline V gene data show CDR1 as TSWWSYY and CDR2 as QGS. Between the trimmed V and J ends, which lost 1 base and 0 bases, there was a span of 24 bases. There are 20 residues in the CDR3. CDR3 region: CALGEPPKTLVATYTDKLIF. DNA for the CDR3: TGTGCTCTTGGGGAACCCCCTAAGACACTGGTCGCGACGTACACCGATAAACTCATCTTT.

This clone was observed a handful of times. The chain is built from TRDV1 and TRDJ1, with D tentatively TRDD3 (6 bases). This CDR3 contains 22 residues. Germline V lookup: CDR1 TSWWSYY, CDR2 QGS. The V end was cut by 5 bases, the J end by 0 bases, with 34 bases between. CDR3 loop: CALGIPITFRLGVFNYTDKLIF. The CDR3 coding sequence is TGTGCTCTTGGGATACCCATTACTTTCCGGTTGGGGGTTTTTAATTACACCGATAAACTCATCTTT.

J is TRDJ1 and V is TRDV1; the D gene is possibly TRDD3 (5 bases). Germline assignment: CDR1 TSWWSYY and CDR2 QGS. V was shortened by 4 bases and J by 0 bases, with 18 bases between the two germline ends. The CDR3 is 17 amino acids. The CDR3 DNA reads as TGTGCTCTTGGGGTATTTTGTCAGGGATCCTACACCGATAAACTCATCTTT. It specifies CALGVFCQGSYTDKLIF.

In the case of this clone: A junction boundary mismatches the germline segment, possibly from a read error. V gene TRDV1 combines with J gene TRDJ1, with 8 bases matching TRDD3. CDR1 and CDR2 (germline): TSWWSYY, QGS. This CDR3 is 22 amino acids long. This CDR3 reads CALGEHTSLWGTAVGYTDKLIF. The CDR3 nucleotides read TGTGCTCTTGGGGAACACACTTCCCTCTGGGGGACCGCCGTGGGGTACACCGATAAGCTCATCTTT.

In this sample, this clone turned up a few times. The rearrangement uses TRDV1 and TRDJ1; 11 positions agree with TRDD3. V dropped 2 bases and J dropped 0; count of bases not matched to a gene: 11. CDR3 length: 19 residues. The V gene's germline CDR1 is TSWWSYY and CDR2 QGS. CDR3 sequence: CALGEDPIWGIPYTDKLIF. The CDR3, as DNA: TGTGCTCTTGGGGAAGATCCGATCTGGGGGATACCCTACACCGATAAACTCATCTTT.

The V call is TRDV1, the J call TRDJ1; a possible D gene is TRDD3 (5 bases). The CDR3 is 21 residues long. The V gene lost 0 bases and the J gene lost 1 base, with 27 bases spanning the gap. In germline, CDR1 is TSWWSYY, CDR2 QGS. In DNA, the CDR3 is TGTGCTCTTGGGGAACTTAAGTGGGGACGCATGACATTCGAGTGCACCGATAAACTCATCTTT. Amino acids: CALGELKWGRMTFECTDKLIF.

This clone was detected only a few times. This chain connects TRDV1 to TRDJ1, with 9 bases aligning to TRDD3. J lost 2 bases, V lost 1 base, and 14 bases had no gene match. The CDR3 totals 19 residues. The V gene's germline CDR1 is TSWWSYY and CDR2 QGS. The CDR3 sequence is CALGEPEFWFLGDTDKLIF. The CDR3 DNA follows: TGTGCTCTTGGGGAACCGGAATTTTGGTTCCTGGGGGATACCGATAAACTCATCTTT.